The 26 T cell receptor beta chains in this list originate from one sample, sequenced in a study of blood T cells in healthy people across ages. With a J-beta primer mix and a sample-barcoded 5' primer, a second PCR ran roughly 6 to 11 cycles. TCRdb used MiXCR to reprocess the 5' RACE reads, holding one entry per CDR3 protein. The data show 1.5 million to 2 million distinct CDR3 sequences, with about two fifths seen just once and about 23% held by the top ten. Sequencing used blood. These receptors were obtained from a human donor in good health.

V and J are TRBV12-3 or TRBV12-4 and TRBJ1-5, with D possibly being TRBD1 (5 bases). This CDR3 spans 15 amino acids. V was shortened by 6 bases and J by 7 bases, with 19 bases between the two germline ends. The CDR3 DNA reads TGTGCCAGCAGCCCCGCAGGGAGAGGGAGGCAGCCCCAGCATTTT. Translation gives CASSPAGRGRQPQHF.

The V and J genes are TRBV4-1 and TRBJ2-3; no clear D. Trimming took 3 bases from V and 3 from J, leaving 7 bases between them. The germline gives CDR1 MGHRA, CDR2 YSYEKL. The CDR3 length is 13 residues. The DNA for the CDR3 is TGCGCCAGCAGCCAGCTAGGGACAGATACGCAGTATTTT. Translation gives CASSQLGTDTQYF.

The chain joins TRBV9 to TRBJ1-2; no reliable D call. Per germline, CDR1 SGDLS and CDR2 YYNGEE. Trimming left V 4 bases short and J 1 base short, with 8 bases between. The CDR3 has 13 residues. The CDR3, as DNA: TGTGCCAGCAGCTCACGGATTAACTATGGCTACACCTTC. The encoded protein is CASSSRINYGYTF.

This sequence joins TRBV18 and TRBJ2-7; 7 bases match TRBD1. V dropped 5 bases and J dropped 3; count of bases not matched to a gene: 10. The germline gives CDR1 KGHSH, CDR2 LQKENI. The CDR3 length is 15 residues. Here the CDR3 reads CASSSLKGAFYEQYF. DNA for the CDR3: TGTGCCAGCTCATCACTTAAGGGGGCTTTCTACGAGCAGTACTTC.

The V and J genes are TRBV6-2 or TRBV6-3 and TRBJ1-1; TRBD1 matches at 7 bases. The V and J ends lost 3 bases and 7 bases, in that order; junction bases with no gene match: 8. In germline, CDR1 is MNHEY, CDR2 SVGEGT. The CDR3 loop spans 14 amino acids. The CDR3 sequence: CASSYPRPGGEAFF. CDR3 sequence (DNA): TGTGCCAGCAGTTATCCCCGCCCAGGGGGTGAAGCTTTCTTT.

The sample holds a few counts of this clonotype. The chain recombines TRBV12-3 or TRBV12-4 with TRBJ2-2; D gene unclear. This CDR3 has 14 residues. The V gene lost 2 bases and the J gene lost 5 bases, with 9 bases spanning the gap. The CDR3 DNA reads TGTGCCAGCAGTTTATTACAGCTGACCGGGGAGCTGTTTTTT. Amino acid sequence: CASSLLQLTGELFF.

The chain couples TRBV30 to TRBJ1-2; D gene unclear. This CDR3 has 11 amino acids. Germline V CDR1 and CDR2: GTSNPN, SVGIG (reference sequence). V lost 3 bases, J lost 7 bases, and 9 bases lay in between. The CDR3 protein is CAWRYSGGYTF. The CDR3 coding sequence is TGTGCCTGGAGGTATTCTGGTGGCTACACCTTC.

This clonotype was seen only once. The V and J genes are TRBV5-5 and TRBJ2-2; TRBD1 matches at 8 bases. CDR3 length: 16 residues. Looked up from germline, CDR1 is SGHKS and CDR2 is YYEKEE (reference sequence). With V trimmed by 0 bases and J by 0 bases, 1 base remained unmatched. In nucleotides, the CDR3 is TGTGCCAGCAGCTTGGGGACAGGGTCGAACACCGGGGAGCTGTTTTTT. This encodes CASSLGTGSNTGELFF.

The rearrangement joins TRBV20-1 to TRBJ2-7, with TRBD1 identical over 8 bases. The germline V gene has CDR1 DFQATT and CDR2 SNEGSKA (reference sequence). The CDR3 has 12 amino acids. CDR3 in amino acids: CGGQGGELEQYF. DNA of the CDR3: TGCGGTGGACAGGGTGGGGAATTGGAGCAGTACTTC.

The chain couples TRBV6-2 or TRBV6-3 to TRBJ2-6, with a possible D match to TRBD1 (6 bases). Germline CDR1 and CDR2: MNHEY and SVGEGT. The V end was cut by 5 bases, the J end by 0 bases, with 14 bases between. The CDR3 is 17 amino acids. The CDR3 here is CASSPGHLSSGANVLTF. In DNA form, the CDR3 reads TGTGCCAGCAGTCCGGGACATCTCTCCTCTGGGGCCAACGTCCTGACTTTC.

The V call is TRBV6-2 or TRBV6-3, the J call TRBJ2-2; 10 bases fit TRBD1. The germline V gene encodes CDR1 MNHEY and CDR2 SVGEGT. Trimming cost V 6 bases and J 3 bases; bases outside gene matches: 7. The CDR3 is 16 amino acids. The CDR3 DNA follows: TGTGCCAGCAGAAATTCCGGGACAGGGGACACCGGGGAGCTGTTTTTT. It translates to CASRNSGTGDTGELFF.

This chain links TRBV5-1 with TRBJ2-1; a possible D gene is TRBD2 (6 bases). The CDR3 consists of 13 residues. Between the trimmed V and J ends, which lost 4 bases and 6 bases, there was a span of 11 bases. Germline V CDR1 and CDR2: SGHRS, YFSETQ. CDR3 DNA sequence: TGCGCCAGCAGCCACGGGGAGGTCAATGAGCAGTTCTTC. Its protein is CASSHGEVNEQFF.

The gene calls are TRBV19 and TRBJ1-1, with a weak D call TRBD1 (6 bases). Per germline, CDR1 LNHDA and CDR2 SQIVND (reference sequence). V dropped 5 bases and J dropped 0 bases, with 13 bases sitting between them. This CDR3 has 15 residues. CDR3 coding DNA: TGTGCCAGTAGTCCCCCCGGGACAATGAACACTGAAGCTTTCTTT. Protein product: CASSPPGTMNTEAFF.

V is TRBV20-1 and J is TRBJ1-4; TRBD1 is a possible D gene (6 bases). The germline V and J ends were trimmed by 5 bases and 6 bases, with 13 bases remaining between them. The CDR3 consists of 13 residues. Germline V gene lookup returns CDR1 DFQATT and CDR2 SNEGSKA (reference sequence). CDR3 bases: TGCAGTGCTGATCCAGGGGAAGATGAAAAACTGTTTTTT. As protein: CSADPGEDEKLFF.

This clonotype was seen a few times. The genes are TRBV10-3 and TRBJ2-7; either TRBD1 or TRBD2 may supply D (6 bases each). Germline V gives CDR1 ENHRY, CDR2 SYGVKD. There are 13 residues in the CDR3. V was shortened by 11 bases and J by 5 bases, with 19 bases between the two germline ends. The CDR3 region has the DNA TGTGCCGCCCGGTCTAGGGGGGAGAACGAGCAGTACTTC. It is translated as CAARSRGENEQYF.

The table lists this clonotype with a few counts. The chain couples TRBV7-9 to TRBJ1-4, with D perhaps TRBD1 (6 bases). Per the germline V gene, CDR1 is SEHNR and CDR2 is FQNEAQ (reference sequence). The CDR3 contains 15 residues. Trimming stripped 4 bases from V and 1 base from J, with 10 bases between. CDR3 region: CASSSRDITNEKLFF. For the CDR3, the DNA is TGTGCCAGCAGCTCACGGGACATAACTAATGAAAAACTGTTTTTT.

This chain joins TRBV7-9 and TRBJ1-2, with TRBD1 identical over 8 bases. J was trimmed by 5 bases and V by 4 bases; bases with no gene match: 21. This CDR3 contains 19 residues. Germline lookup yields CDR1 SEHNR and CDR2 FQNEAQ (reference sequence). The CDR3 sequence is CASSSPGPLQDRVQYGYTF. CDR3 DNA: TGTGCCAGCAGCTCCCCCGGACCGCTCCAGGACAGGGTTCAGTATGGCTACACCTTC.

This clonotype has a single count. The J gene is TRBJ1-1, the V gene TRBV29-1; D not resolved. Germline CDR1 and CDR2: SQVTM and ANQGSEA. Trimming shortened V by 6 bases and J by 1 base, and 15 bases separated the two germline ends. CDR3 size: 14 residues. CDR3 sequence (DNA): TGCAGCGTATCCTTGATGTGGGGGAACACTGAAGCTTTCTTT. It encodes CSVSLMWGNTEAFF.

This clonotype was seen a handful of times. The gene calls are TRBV7-2 and TRBJ1-2, with D perhaps matching TRBD1 (6 bases). The CDR3 has 15 residues. Trimming pared 1 base from V and 8 bases from J, leaving 17 bases between. The germline gives CDR1 SGHTA, CDR2 FQGNSA. CDR3 DNA: TGTGCCAGCAGCTTAGTATCATGGGGGCGGGACGGCTACACCTTC. It specifies CASSLVSWGRDGYTF.

The V gene is TRBV7-9, the J gene TRBJ2-5; 8 positions match TRBD2. The CDR3 is 17 amino acids. Germline V gives CDR1 SEHNR, CDR2 FQNEAQ (reference sequence). J lost 4 bases, V lost 2 bases, and 12 bases had no gene match. DNA of the CDR3: TGTGCCAGCAGCTTATCAGCGGGGGACAAACGGAGAGAGACCCAGTACTTC. Translated: CASSLSAGDKRRETQYF.

This clonotype came up many times. The chain is built from TRBV9 and TRBJ2-7; 9 bases align to TRBD1. The CDR3 spans 17 residues. The trim removed 2 bases at V and 2 bases at J, leaving 11 bases unmatched. Germline V lookup: CDR1 SGDLS, CDR2 YYNGEE. Here the CDR3 DNA reads TGTGCCAGCAGCGTTACCCCCAGGGACAGGGACCCCTACGAGCAGTACTTC. This codes for CASSVTPRDRDPYEQYF.

J is TRBJ2-2 and V is TRBV10-3; tentative D call: TRBD1 (5 bases). V was pared by 3 bases and J by 0 bases, with 11 bases between. The CDR3 consists of 16 residues. Germline values: CDR1 ENHRY, CDR2 SYGVKD. CDR3 region: CAISDSGKPNTGELFF. The CDR3 coding sequence is TGTGCCATCAGTGATTCAGGGAAACCGAACACCGGGGAGCTGTTTTTT.

The rearrangement uses TRBV27 and TRBJ1-2; D remains unclear. This CDR3 comprises 16 residues. The V end was cut by 1 base, the J end by 0 bases, with 12 bases between. Germline CDR1 reads MNHEY; CDR2 reads SMNVEV (reference sequence). CDR3 in DNA: TGTGCCAGCAGTTTATTGGGCAGCCTCACTAACTATGGCTACACCTTC. Amino acids: CASSLLGSLTNYGYTF.

This clonotype was counted between two and nine times. The rearrangement links TRBV7-9 to TRBJ2-4; D might be TRBD2 (5 bases). V was cut by 5 bases and J by 7 bases, with 15 bases left in between. The CDR3 spans 14 residues. Germline V gene sequence: CDR1 SEHNR, CDR2 FQNEAQ (reference sequence). The CDR3 spells CASSPTTGKNIQYF. CDR3 DNA: TGTGCCAGCAGCCCAACCACGGGAAAGAACATTCAGTACTTC.

This clonotype was seen a few times. The chain is built from TRBV6-2 or TRBV6-3 and TRBJ1-5, with 8 bases identical to TRBD1. Germline CDR1 and CDR2: MNHEY and SVGEGT. V was clipped by 4 bases and J by 5 bases; unmatched bases: 4. This CDR3 is built from 14 residues. The CDR3 DNA is TGTGCCAGCAGTTCCGGGACAGGATATCAGCCCCAGCATTTT. This codes for CASSSGTGYQPQHF.

V gene TRBV12-3 or TRBV12-4 combines with J gene TRBJ2-1; weak D call: TRBD2 (5 bases). This CDR3 region has 14 residues. With 8 bases removed from V and 5 bases from J, the gap between germline ends came to 16 bases. The DNA for the CDR3 is TGTGCCAGCTTATTGAGGGAAGGGAACAATGAGCAGTTCTTC. This gives the protein CASLLREGNNEQFF.